The present T cell receptor (beta chain) was sequenced within a study of CD8 T cells in Susac syndrome. Peripheral blood CD8+ and CD4+ T cells were profiled by TCR beta sequencing. Matching for age and sex applied to the controls, who were healthy donors. V was pared by 1 base and J by 9 bases, with 2 bases of the junction left unmatched. The CDR3 totals 14 residues. Germline values: CDR1 LGHNA, CDR2 YSLEER. It was with random hexamers that 0.5 to 1 ug RNA was reverse transcribed. TCRdb itself ran the immunoSEQ multiplex PCR reads through MiXCR, one entry per CDR3 protein. This table has fewer than 150,000 distinct CDR3 sequences, over 85% appearing once.

The chain has TRBV4-3 and TRBJ2-3; the match to TRBD2 covers 12 bases. The clonotype originates from a human donor in good health. The sample taken for sequencing was CD8+ T cells from PBMCs. The CDR3 is CASSQGLAGDTQYF. The CDR3 nucleotides read TGCGCCAGCAGCCAAGGACTAGCGGGAGACACGCAGTATTTT.